This TCR beta chain comes out of a study of blood T cell repertoires in COVID-19. Overall study: Sites across the United States, Italy and Spain contributed samples from acute and convalescent COVID-19. PBMCs, B-cell-depleted T cells, or T cells provided the cDNA or gDNA that made up the material.

CDR3 size: 13 residues. The junction had 6 bases not matched to a gene; V was cut back by 6 bases and J by 5 bases. Germline CDR1 KGHSH, CDR2 LQKENI. Assay: immunoSEQ multiplex PCR; the TCRdb copy retains only in-frame clones and omits some. The sample contains about 270,000 clones, roughly 86% of which appear only once. The rearrangement joins TRBV18 to TRBJ1-2; TRBD1 matches at 7 bases. Sequenced material: peripheral blood. The source of this sequence is a woman between 50 and 59 years old with acute or convalescent COVID-19. CDR3 in DNA: TGTGCCAGCTCCCAGGGGACAGAGTATGGCTACACCTTC. It encodes CASSQGTEYGYTF.